This T cell receptor (beta chain) was obtained from a study of control samples from healthy donors and cancer patients (dated by TCRdb to about 2020). CDR1 and CDR2 are read off the germline V gene as KGHDR and SFDVKD. V gives up 4 bases and J gives up 0 bases, and the segment between their germline ends measures 9 bases. Taken from cysteine to phenylalanine, the CDR3 has 15 residues. Only the CDR3 part of the read is kept: 45 bases, read in frame from the first base. This clone was seen once. The antigen it recognizes is unknown. The record has no base qualities; no much larger clone is one base away. The protocol used for the library was the immunoSEQ multiplex PCR assay. TCRdb took this table from immuneACCESS and kept in-frame rearrangements with V and J called. Such tables lack part of the clones; where checked against another copy, unresolved V genes explain under half of the gap, and the rest is unexplained. Across this sample there are roughly 150,000 clones, with approximately 93% seen only once. The ten largest clonotypes hold 4.5% to 6% of the sample.

Sequences were obtained from blood. The TCR sequence derives from a man between 18 and 29 years old in good health. The chain links TRBV24-1 with TRBJ1-5; the D gene lacks a confident call. The nucleotide sequence reads as follows: TGTGCCACCAGTGAAGGGAATGATAGCAATCAGCCCCAGCATTTT. Its product reads: CATSEGNDSNQPQHF.